Presented here are 14 T cell receptor beta chains from one specimen sequenced in a study of response to subunit inactivated influenza vaccine (dated by TCRdb to between 2017 and 2018). Libraries were constructed by RT-PCR. The data were produced on an Illumina HiSeq 2500. The raw public reads went through TCRdb reprocessing: fastp at Q25, MiXCR clone calling, in-frame beta chains kept. CDR3 protein sequences are deduplicated, and each keeps its most common genes and DNA. This sample holds fewer than 700,000 distinct CDR3 sequences; approximately 13% were observed only once. The leading ten clones occupy under 15% of the sample. Sample time point, as interpreted from the label and publication: 45 days after influenza vaccine administration. The sample here was PBMCs from blood, taken about 40 days after vaccination. The receptor source for this set is a man between 50 and 59 years old who received an inactivated influenza vaccine. Donor details come from another sample of the same person, matched by shared clones.

This clonotype has a handful of counts. This chain joins TRBV7-9 and TRBJ2-5, with TRBD2 matching 8 bases. CDR1 is SEHNR, CDR2 FQNEAQ, per germline (reference sequence). J lost 9 bases, V lost 2 bases, and 14 bases had no gene match. This CDR3 has 16 amino acids. The CDR3 reads CASSLSGGSQEMAQYF. The CDR3 DNA reads TGTGCCAGCAGCTTATCGGGAGGGTCCCAAGAGATGGCCCAGTACTTC.

This clonotype was counted at least ten times. The chain recombines TRBV5-1 with TRBJ2-7; D is unclear. Germline V CDR1 and CDR2: SGHRS, YFSETQ. The CDR3 extends over 17 amino acids. V was pared by 0 bases and J by 5 bases, with 21 bases between. CDR3 in DNA: TGCGCCAGCAGCTTGGTGGGTGCTGGGCCCTTAATCCACGAGCAGTACTTC. Amino acids: CASSLVGAGPLIHEQYF.

This rearrangement joins TRBV9 to TRBJ2-3; 13 nucleotides match TRBD2. V shed 2 bases, J shed 5 bases, and the junction held 5 bases outside the gene matches. CDR1 and CDR2 from the germline V gene are SGDLS and YYNGEE. This CDR3 has 16 amino acids. CDR3 in DNA: TGTGCCAGCAGCGTCGGACTAGCGGGAGTGCAAGATACGCAGTATTTT. Amino acid sequence: CASSVGLAGVQDTQYF.

The sample holds a few counts of this clonotype. The chain employs TRBV12-2 and TRBJ2-7. TRBV12-2 is a pseudogene locus. The CDR3 is made up of 18 amino acids. CDR3 amino acids: CASRLGSVVGQDSYEQYF. As DNA, the CDR3 is TGTGCAAGTCGCTTAGGGTCGGTTGTTGGGCAAGACTCCTACGAGCAGTACTTC.

This clonotype was observed a handful of times. The V and J genes are TRBV18 and TRBJ2-3; D is ambiguous. Trimming stripped 1 base from V and 7 bases from J, with 12 bases between. This CDR3 spans 14 amino acids. In germline, CDR1 is KGHSH, CDR2 LQKENI. CDR3 amino acids: CASSPRAQTYTQYF. As DNA, the CDR3 is TGTGCCAGCTCACCACGGGCACAGACTTATACGCAGTATTTT.

This clonotype has only a few counts. The V gene is TRBV6-2 or TRBV6-3, the J gene TRBJ2-7, with 7 bases lining up with TRBD1. V trimming: 2 bases; J trimming: 0 bases; junction bases outside the gene matches: 13. Germline V lookup: CDR1 MNHEY, CDR2 SVGEGT. The CDR3 covers 18 residues. The CDR3 sequence is CASSYGTLRGRSSYEQYF. The CDR3 DNA reads as TGTGCCAGCAGTTACGGGACGTTGAGGGGGCGTAGCTCCTACGAGCAGTACTTC.

The chain has TRBV2 and TRBJ2-7; D remains ambiguous. The CDR3 is 12 residues long. Germline assignment: CDR1 SNHLY and CDR2 FYNNEI. Trimming cost V 2 bases and J 4 bases, with 6 bases left between them. The chain's CDR3 is CASSEPAYEQYF. The CDR3 bases are TGTGCCAGCAGTGAACCCGCGTACGAGCAGTACTTC.

This clonotype was detected only a few times. This chain joins TRBV6-2 or TRBV6-3 and TRBJ2-7; the D gene is possibly TRBD1 (6 bases). Trimming removed 2 bases from V and 2 bases from J, with 13 bases in between. This CDR3 region has 15 residues. The V gene's germline CDR1 is MNHEY and CDR2 SVGEGT. DNA for the CDR3: TGTGCCAGCAGTTACGACGCAGGGGCCGCCTACGAGCAGTACTTC. Residues: CASSYDAGAAYEQYF.

The chain employs TRBV11-1 and TRBJ2-1, with 7 bases fitting TRBD2. Trimming removed 2 bases from V and 2 bases from J; junction bases left unmatched: 12. Germline CDR1 and CDR2: SGHAT and FQDESV (reference sequence). The CDR3 sequence is 18 residues long. The CDR3 DNA sequence: TGTGCCAGCAGCTTAAGTGTTGGCGGGAGTCCCCCCTACAATGAGCAGTTCTTC. Amino acids: CASSLSVGGSPPYNEQFF.

The chain recombines TRBV7-9 with TRBJ2-7; either TRBD1 or TRBD2 may supply D (6 bases each). The CDR3 runs 12 residues. The germline gives CDR1 SEHNR, CDR2 FQNEAQ (reference sequence). Trimming took 5 bases from V and 6 from J, leaving 11 bases between them. The CDR3, as DNA: TGTGCCAGCAGCAGGGGGGTTGGCGAGCAGTACTTC. Its protein is CASSRGVGEQYF.

The V gene is TRBV10-3, the J gene TRBJ2-7; the D gene is possibly TRBD2 (6 bases). The CDR3 covers 16 residues. The V end lost 6 bases, the J end lost 2 bases, and 20 bases lay between the germline ends. Per germline, CDR1 ENHRY and CDR2 SYGVKD. The CDR3 coding sequence is TGTGCCATCAGCGAGCCACCGGGACTCTCGCCCTACGAGCAGTACTTC. Protein product: CAISEPPGLSPYEQYF.

This clonotype was detected ten times or more. V usage is TRBV2 and J usage is TRBJ1-5, with D tentatively TRBD1 (5 bases). The CDR3 is 14 residues long. Germline loops: CDR1 SNHLY, CDR2 FYNNEI. V was cut by 1 base and J by 6 bases, with 10 bases left in between. CDR3 residues: CASSEDRSVQPQHF. CDR3 bases: TGTGCCAGCAGTGAAGACAGGTCCGTTCAGCCCCAGCATTTT.

The gene calls are TRBV18 and TRBJ2-2; tentatively, D is TRBD1 (6 bases). Deletions cut 3 bases from V and 1 base from J, with 12 bases between. The CDR3 loop spans 16 amino acids. Germline V gene sequence: CDR1 KGHSH, CDR2 LQKENI. The DNA of the CDR3 is TGTGCCAGCTCACCCACGACAGGAATGAACACCGGGGAGCTGTTTTTT. Its translation: CASSPTTGMNTGELFF.

V is TRBV4-1 and J is TRBJ2-2, with D tentatively TRBD1 (6 bases). Germline V CDR1 and CDR2: MGHRA, YSYEKL. Trimming took off 6 bases at V and 3 bases at J, with 17 bases between the two ends. The CDR3 covers 16 residues. CDR3 sequence (DNA): TGCGCCAGCAGAACTATCAGGGGTCTGGACACCGGGGAGCTGTTTTTT. Translated, it gives CASRTIRGLDTGELFF.